The T cell receptor beta chain described here comes from a study of T cells in Graves' hyperthyroidism and ophthalmopathy. This clonotype was counted many times. Its matching antigen is unknown. The germline V and J ends were trimmed by 0 bases and 1 base, with 10 bases remaining between them. The CDR3 extends over 14 amino acids. Germline V CDR1 and CDR2: DFQATT, SNEGSKA (reference sequence). Patients showing uncontrolled infection, other autoimmune disease, pregnancy or lactation were ineligible. Diagnosis rested on symptoms, serum thyroxine and TRAb, thyroid ultrasound, and orbital computed tomography. Amplified TCR beta CDR3 regions came from RNA transcripts. First-round RT-PCR with HTBI primers amplified the TCR CDR3 region. Using its own MiXCR run on the multiplex PCR reads, TCRdb lists one record per CDR3 protein. The sample includes under 400,000 distinct CDR3 sequences, 18% of them seen just once.

Whole-study results and caveats: Progression to ophthalmopathy was predicted a median of roughly 6.6 months early. Most clonotypes that expanded in the thyroid above 0.001 also showed up in blood.

The J gene is TRBJ2-7, the V gene TRBV20-1; possible D gene TRBD1, 5 bases. This TCR came from a woman in her thirties or forties with Graves' ophthalmopathy. What was sequenced was blood. The CDR3 here is CSARDPDMSYEQYF. The CDR3 bases are TGCAGTGCTAGAGATCCGGACATGTCCTACGAGCAGTACTTC.